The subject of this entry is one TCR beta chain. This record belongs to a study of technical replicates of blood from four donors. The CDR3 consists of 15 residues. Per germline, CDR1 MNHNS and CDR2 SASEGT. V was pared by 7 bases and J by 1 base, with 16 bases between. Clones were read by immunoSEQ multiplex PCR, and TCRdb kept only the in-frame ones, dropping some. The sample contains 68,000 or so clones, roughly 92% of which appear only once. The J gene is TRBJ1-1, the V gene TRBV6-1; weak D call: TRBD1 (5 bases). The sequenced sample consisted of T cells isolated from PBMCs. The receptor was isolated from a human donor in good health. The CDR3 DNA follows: TGTGCCAGCACCTCGCCGGACATATGGAACACTGAAGCTTTCTTT. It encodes CASTSPDIWNTEAFF.